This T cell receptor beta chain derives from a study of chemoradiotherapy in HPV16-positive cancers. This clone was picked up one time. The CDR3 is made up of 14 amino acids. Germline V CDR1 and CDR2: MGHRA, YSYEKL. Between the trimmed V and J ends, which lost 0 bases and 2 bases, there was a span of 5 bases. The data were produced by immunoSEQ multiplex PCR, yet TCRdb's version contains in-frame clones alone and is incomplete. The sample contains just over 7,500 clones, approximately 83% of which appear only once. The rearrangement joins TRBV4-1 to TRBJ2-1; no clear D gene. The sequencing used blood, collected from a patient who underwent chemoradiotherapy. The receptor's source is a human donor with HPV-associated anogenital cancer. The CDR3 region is CASSQERTYNEQFF. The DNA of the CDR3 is TGCGCCAGCAGCCAAGAAAGAACCTACAATGAGCAGTTCTTC.